This TCR beta chain emerged from a study of blood T cell repertoires in COVID-19. On the study more broadly: Spain, Italy and the United States supplied samples that represented acute and convalescent COVID-19. Sample material is recorded as cDNA or gDNA derived from T cells, B-cell-depleted T cells, or PBMCs.

Seattle's enrolled individuals joined amid active infection and were then monitored longitudinally. As processed by the authors: Estimated nucleated cell counts came from reference gene primer amplification. Measured with immunoSEQ multiplex PCR; TCRdb has only the in-frame clones, and not every one. V and J calls and clone size are as listed in that table; D and trimming were resolved from the DNA. The sample holds a few hundred thousand clones; under 85% are singletons and the top ten take 1.3%. The CDR3 covers 13 residues. Germline CDR1 SGHNT, CDR2 YYREEE (reference sequence). V lost 0 bases and J lost 7, with 11 bases in between.

The TCR originated in a woman in her twenties or thirties with COVID-19, enrolled during active disease. Input material: peripheral blood. The chain is built from TRBV5-4 and TRBJ2-7; TRBD1 might be the D (5 bases). In DNA form, the CDR3 reads TGTGCCAGCAGCTTGGAGCAGGGCAGGGAGCAGTACTTC. Translating gives CASSLEQGREQYF.